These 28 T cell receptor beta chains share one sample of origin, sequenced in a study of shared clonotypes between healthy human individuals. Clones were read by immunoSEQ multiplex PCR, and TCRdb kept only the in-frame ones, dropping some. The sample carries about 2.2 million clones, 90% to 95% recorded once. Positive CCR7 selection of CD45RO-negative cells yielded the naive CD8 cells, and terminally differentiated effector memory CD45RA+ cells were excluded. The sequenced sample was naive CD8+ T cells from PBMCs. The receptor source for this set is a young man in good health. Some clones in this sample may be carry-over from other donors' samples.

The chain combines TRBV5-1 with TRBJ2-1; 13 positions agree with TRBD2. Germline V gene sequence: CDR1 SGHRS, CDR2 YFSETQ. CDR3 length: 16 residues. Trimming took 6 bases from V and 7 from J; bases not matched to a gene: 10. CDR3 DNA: TGCGCCAGCAACGCAGGGACTAGCGGGACGGGTAATGAGCAGTTCTTC. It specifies CASNAGTSGTGNEQFF. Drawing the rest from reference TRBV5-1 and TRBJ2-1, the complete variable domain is KAGVTQTPRYLIKTRGQQVTLSCSPISGHRSVSWYQQTPGQGLQFLFEYFSETQRNKGNFPGRFSGRQFSNSRSEMNVSTLELGDSALYLCASNAGTSGTGNEQFFGPGTRLTVL.

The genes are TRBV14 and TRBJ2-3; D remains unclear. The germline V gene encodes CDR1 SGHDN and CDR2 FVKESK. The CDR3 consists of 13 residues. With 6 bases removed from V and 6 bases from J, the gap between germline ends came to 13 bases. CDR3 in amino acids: CASSRTVSDTQYF. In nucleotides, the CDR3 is TGTGCCAGCAGTCGGACCGTATCGGATACGCAGTATTTT.

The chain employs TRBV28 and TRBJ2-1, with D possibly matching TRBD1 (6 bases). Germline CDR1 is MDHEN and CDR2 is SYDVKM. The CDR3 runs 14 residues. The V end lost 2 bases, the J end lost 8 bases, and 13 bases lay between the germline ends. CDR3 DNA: TGTGCCAGCAGTTTAATGGCACAGGGTGATGAGCAGTTCTTC. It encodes CASSLMAQGDEQFF.

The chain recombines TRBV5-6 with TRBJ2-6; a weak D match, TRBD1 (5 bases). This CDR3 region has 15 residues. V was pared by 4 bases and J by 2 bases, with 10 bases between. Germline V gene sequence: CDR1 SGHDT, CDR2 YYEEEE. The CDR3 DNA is TGTGCCAGCAGCCAGGGTCTAACTGGGGCCAACGTCCTGACTTTC. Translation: CASSQGLTGANVLTF.

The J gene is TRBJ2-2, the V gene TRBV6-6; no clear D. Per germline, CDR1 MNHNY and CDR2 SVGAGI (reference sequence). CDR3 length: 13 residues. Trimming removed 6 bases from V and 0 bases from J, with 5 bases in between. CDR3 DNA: TGTGCCAGCAGGGCTACGAACACCGGGGAGCTGTTTTTT. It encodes CASRATNTGELFF.

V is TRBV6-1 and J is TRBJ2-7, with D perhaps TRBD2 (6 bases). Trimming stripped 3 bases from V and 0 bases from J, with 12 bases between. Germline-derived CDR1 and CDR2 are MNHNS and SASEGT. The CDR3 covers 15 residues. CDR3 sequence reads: CASSEGLASSYEQYF. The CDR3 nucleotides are TGTGCCAGCAGTGAGGGGCTAGCGAGCTCCTACGAGCAGTACTTC.

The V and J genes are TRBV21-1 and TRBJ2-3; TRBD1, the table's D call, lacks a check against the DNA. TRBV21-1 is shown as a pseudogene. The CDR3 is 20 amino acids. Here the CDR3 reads CASSIKRCSWGPFSPDTQYF. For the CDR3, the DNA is TGTGCCAGCAGCATTAAGAGGTGTTCGTGGGGGCCGTTTTCCCCCGATACGCAGTATTTT.

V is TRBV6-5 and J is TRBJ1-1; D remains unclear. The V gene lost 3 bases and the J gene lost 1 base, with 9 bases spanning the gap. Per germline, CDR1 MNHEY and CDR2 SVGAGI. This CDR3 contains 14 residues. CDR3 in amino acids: CASSYRIENTEAFF. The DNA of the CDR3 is TGTGCCAGCAGTTATCGTATTGAGAACACTGAAGCTTTCTTT.

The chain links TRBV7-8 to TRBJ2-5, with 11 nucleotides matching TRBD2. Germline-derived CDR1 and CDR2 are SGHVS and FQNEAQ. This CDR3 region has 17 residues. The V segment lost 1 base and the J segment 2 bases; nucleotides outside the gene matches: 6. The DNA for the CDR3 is TGTGCCAGCAGCTTAGTCCCACTAGCGGGGGAACAAGAGACCCAGTACTTC. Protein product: CASSLVPLAGEQETQYF.

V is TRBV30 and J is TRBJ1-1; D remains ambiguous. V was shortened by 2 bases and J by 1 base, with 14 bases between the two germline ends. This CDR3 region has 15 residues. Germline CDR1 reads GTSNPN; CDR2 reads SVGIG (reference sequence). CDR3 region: CAWSNTPDGNTEAFF. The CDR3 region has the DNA TGTGCCTGGAGTAATACCCCGGATGGGAACACTGAAGCTTTCTTT.

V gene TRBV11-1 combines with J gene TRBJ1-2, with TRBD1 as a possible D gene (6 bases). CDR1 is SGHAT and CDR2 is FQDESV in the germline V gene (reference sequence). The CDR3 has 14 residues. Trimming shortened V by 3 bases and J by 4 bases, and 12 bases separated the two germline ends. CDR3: CASSFSMTGYGYTF. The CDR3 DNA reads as TGTGCCAGCAGCTTTTCCATGACAGGCTATGGCTACACCTTC.

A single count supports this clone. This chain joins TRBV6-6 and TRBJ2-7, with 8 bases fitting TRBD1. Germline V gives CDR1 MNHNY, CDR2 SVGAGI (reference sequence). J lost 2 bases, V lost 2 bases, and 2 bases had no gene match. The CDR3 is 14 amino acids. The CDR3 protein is CASSYRDRTYEQYF. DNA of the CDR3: TGTGCCAGCAGTTACCGGGACAGGACCTACGAGCAGTACTTC.

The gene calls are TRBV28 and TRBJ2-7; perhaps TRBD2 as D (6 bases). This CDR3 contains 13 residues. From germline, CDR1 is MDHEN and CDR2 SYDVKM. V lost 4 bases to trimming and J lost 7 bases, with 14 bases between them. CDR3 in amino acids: CASSSGEKGEQYF. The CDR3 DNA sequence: TGTGCCAGCAGTTCGGGGGAGAAGGGTGAGCAGTACTTC.

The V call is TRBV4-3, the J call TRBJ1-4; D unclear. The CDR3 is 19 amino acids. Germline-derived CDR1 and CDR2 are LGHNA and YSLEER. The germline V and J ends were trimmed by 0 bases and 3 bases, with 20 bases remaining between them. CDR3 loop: CASSQDSLRKVSSNEKLFF. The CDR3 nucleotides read TGCGCCAGCAGCCAAGATTCCCTCCGTAAGGTGTCTTCTAATGAAAAACTGTTTTTT.

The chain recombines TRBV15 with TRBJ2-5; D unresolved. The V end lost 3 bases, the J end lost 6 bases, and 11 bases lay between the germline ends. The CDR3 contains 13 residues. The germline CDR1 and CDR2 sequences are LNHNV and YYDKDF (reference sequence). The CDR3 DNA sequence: TGTGCCACCAGCAGCCGGACGGCACAGACCCAGTACTTC. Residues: CATSSRTAQTQYF.

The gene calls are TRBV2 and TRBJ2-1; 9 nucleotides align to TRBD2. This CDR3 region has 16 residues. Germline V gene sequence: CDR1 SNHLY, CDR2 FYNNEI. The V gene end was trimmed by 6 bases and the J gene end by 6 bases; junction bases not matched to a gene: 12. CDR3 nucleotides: TGTGCCAGCAGCCCATGGGGGACTAGCACCTTCAATGAGCAGTTCTTC. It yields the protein CASSPWGTSTFNEQFF.

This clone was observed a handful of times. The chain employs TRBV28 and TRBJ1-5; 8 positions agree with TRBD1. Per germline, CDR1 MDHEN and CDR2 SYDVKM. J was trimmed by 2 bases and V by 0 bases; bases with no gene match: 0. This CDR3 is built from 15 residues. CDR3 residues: CASSLWTGGNQPQHF. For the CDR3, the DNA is TGTGCCAGCAGTTTATGGACAGGGGGCAATCAGCCCCAGCATTTT.

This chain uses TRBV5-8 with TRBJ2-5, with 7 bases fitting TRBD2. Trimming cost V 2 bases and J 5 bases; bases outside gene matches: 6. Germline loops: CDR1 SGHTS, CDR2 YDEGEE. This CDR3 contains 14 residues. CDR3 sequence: CASSFLSGGETQYF. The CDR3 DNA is TGTGCCAGCAGCTTCTTATCGGGAGGTGAGACCCAGTACTTC.

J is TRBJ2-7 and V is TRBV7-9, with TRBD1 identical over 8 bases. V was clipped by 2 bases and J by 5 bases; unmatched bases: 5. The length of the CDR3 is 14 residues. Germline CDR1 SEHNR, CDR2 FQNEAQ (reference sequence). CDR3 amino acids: CASSLTGGADEQYF. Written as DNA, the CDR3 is TGTGCCAGCAGCTTAACAGGGGGTGCCGACGAGCAGTACTTC.

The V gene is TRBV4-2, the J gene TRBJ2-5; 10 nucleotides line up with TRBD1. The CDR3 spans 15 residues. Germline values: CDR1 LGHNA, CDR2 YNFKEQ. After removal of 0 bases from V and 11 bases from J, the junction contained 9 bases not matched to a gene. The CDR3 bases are TGTGCCAGCAGCCAAGAGGACAGGGGGGCGAGTGAGCAGTACTTC. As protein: CASSQEDRGASEQYF.

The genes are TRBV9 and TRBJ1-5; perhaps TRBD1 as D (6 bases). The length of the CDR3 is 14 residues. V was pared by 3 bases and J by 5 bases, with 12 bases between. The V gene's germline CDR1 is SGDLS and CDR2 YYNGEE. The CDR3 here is CASSDGQIDQPQHF. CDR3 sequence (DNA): TGTGCCAGCAGCGACGGACAGATTGATCAGCCCCAGCATTTT. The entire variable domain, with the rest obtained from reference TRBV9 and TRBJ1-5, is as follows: DSGVTQTPKHLITATGQRVTLRCSPRSGDLSVYWYQQSLDQGLQFLIQYYNGEERAKGNILERFSAQQFPDLHSELNLSSLELGDSALYFCASSDGQIDQPQHFGDGTRLSIL.

CDR3 sequence: CASSFGTSGGPLEQYF. CDR3 sequence (DNA): TGTGCCAGCAGTTTCGGGACTAGCGGGGGACCCTTGGAGCAGTACTTC. The chain joins TRBV6-5 to TRBJ2-7, with 14 bases fitting TRBD2. CDR3 length equals 16 residues. Germline V gene sequence: CDR1 MNHEY, CDR2 SVGAGI. V dropped 4 bases and J dropped 7; count of bases not matched to a gene: 9.

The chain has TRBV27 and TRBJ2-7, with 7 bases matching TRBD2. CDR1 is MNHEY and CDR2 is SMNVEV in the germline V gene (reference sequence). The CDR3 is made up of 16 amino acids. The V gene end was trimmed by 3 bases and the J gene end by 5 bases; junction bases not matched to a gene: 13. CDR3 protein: CASSFILGGGGHEQYF. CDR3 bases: TGTGCCAGCAGTTTCATATTAGGCGGGGGAGGCCACGAGCAGTACTTC.

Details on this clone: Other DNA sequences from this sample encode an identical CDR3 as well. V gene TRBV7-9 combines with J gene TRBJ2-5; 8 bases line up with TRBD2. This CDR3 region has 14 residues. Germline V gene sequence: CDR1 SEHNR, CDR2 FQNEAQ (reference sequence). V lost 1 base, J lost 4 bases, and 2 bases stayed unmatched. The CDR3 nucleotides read TGTGCCAGCAGCTTAGTAGCGGGACGAGAGACCCAGTACTTC. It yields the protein CASSLVAGRETQYF.

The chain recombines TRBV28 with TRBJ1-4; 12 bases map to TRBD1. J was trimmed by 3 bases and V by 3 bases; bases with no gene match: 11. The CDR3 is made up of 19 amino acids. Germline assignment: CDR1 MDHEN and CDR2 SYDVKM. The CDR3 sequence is CASSFAFRDRGQSNEKLFF. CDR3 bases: TGTGCCAGCAGTTTCGCCTTCCGGGACAGGGGGCAATCTAATGAAAAACTGTTTTTT.

The CDR3 spells CAVRDSGNTIYF. The DNA of the CDR3 is TGTGCCGTCCGGGACTCTGGAAACACCATATATTTT. This chain joins TRBV2 and TRBJ1-3; D gene unclear. CDR3 length equals 12 residues. The V gene's germline CDR1 is SNHLY and CDR2 FYNNEI. The V and J ends lost 11 bases and 0 bases respectively, with 8 bases between them.

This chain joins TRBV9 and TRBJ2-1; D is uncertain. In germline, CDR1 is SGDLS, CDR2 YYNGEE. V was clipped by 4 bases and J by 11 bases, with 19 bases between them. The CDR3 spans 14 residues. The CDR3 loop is CASSPVRRPSQQFF. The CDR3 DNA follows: TGTGCCAGCAGCCCGGTAAGGAGACCCAGCCAGCAGTTCTTC.

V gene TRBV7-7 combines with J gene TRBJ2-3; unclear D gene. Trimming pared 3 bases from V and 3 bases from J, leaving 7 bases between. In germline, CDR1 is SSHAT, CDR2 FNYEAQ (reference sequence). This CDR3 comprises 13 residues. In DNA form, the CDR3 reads TGTGCCAGCAGCTTCGGGCGGACAGATACGCAGTATTTT. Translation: CASSFGRTDTQYF.